This entry describes one TCR beta chain. The antigen remains undetermined. Trimming shortened V by 4 bases and J by 8 bases, and 17 bases separated the two germline ends. The CDR3 contains 14 residues. Germline V CDR1 and CDR2: WSHSY, SAAADI. These data come from a study of T cell responses to AZD1222 COVID-19 vaccine. General study findings and limits: It should be noted that donors were predominantly white British and more often female, and clonal diversity was possibly underestimated. Only a handful of AZD1222 recipients tested seropositive at baseline. Vaccine-related CD4 TCRs covered spike, predominating at 160-218 and 743-854.

Using immunoSEQ multiplex PCR, the repertoire was profiled, and TCRdb retains in-frame clones only, with some absent. The sample records around 96,000 clones, 85% to 95% being singletons. Second-dose timings of about 4 or about 12 weeks were pooled. This chain uses TRBV10-2 with TRBJ1-1, with D tentatively TRBD1 (5 bases). The source is an adult who received the AZD1222 COVID-19 vaccine. The input for sequencing was peripheral blood, taken 28 days after the second AZD1222 dose. The CDR3 protein is CASSGGDGRTEAFF. In DNA form, the CDR3 reads TGCGCCAGCAGTGGAGGGGATGGGAGAACGGAAGCTTTCTTT.